Ten or more counts support the clone carrying this T cell receptor beta chain. Its antigen remains unknown. Trimming cost V 5 bases and J 2 bases, with 18 bases left between them. CDR1 is DFQATT, CDR2 SNEGSKA, per germline (reference sequence). The CDR3 consists of 15 residues. TCRdb called the reads again in MiXCR, with one record for every CDR3 protein. Found here are approximately 76,000 distinct CDR3 sequences, about 4% of them singletons; the top ten hold 4% to 5.5%. This record belongs to a study of T cell repertoires in cytomegalovirus infection. Study background: It can be stated that public TCR beta signatures indicated CMV infection as well as a matching HLA type.

Study-level points and caveats: Carriage of CMV together with the relevant HLA was identifiable through cumulative public TCR beta family frequency. It was HLA-C-restricted CMV-specific TCR beta clonotypes that dominated the response ex vivo.

The V gene is TRBV20-1, the J gene TRBJ1-2, with D tentatively TRBD1 (5 bases). The sequence derives from a human donor in good health (CMV status not recorded). Some clones in this sample may be carry-over from other donors' samples. Input material: PBMCs. Written as DNA, the CDR3 is TGCAGTGCTCAAAGAAAAGAACAGGAAAACTATGGCTACACCTTC. It translates to CSAQRKEQENYGYTF.